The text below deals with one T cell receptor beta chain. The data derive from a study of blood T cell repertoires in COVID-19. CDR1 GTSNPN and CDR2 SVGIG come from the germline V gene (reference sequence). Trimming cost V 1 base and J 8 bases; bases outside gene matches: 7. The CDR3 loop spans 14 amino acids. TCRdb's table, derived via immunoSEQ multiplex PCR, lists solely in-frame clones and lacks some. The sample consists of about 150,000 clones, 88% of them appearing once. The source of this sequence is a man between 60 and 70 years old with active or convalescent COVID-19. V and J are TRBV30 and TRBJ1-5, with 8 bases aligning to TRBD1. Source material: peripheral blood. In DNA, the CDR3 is TGTGCCTGGAGTGGAACAGGGGGAAGGGAGCCCCAGCATTTT. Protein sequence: CAWSGTGGREPQHF.